What follows are 14 T cell receptor beta chains derived from one specimen sequenced in a study of somatic mutations in cytotoxic T cells in rheumatoid arthritis. The protocol was immunoSEQ multiplex PCR, while the TCRdb copy is restricted to in-frame clones and leaves out a portion. The sample yields 13,000 to 15,000 clones, 65% to 80% seen once. The material sequenced was CD8+ T cells sorted from blood. The receptors shown here come from an adult with rheumatoid arthritis.

The V call is TRBV10-3, the J call TRBJ2-2, with D perhaps TRBD2 (5 bases). V lost 6 bases to trimming and J lost 5 bases, with 16 bases between them. The CDR3 consists of 15 residues. CDR1 is ENHRY, CDR2 SYGVKD, per germline. The CDR3 reads CAIRVKSGSTGELFF. CDR3 nucleotides: TGTGCCATCAGGGTGAAGAGCGGATCGACCGGGGAGCTGTTTTTT.

The rearrangement joins TRBV5-4 to TRBJ2-5, with 9 bases lining up with TRBD2. The J call may be mistaken, given a closer DNA end match to TRBJ2-7. Germline CDR1 reads SGHNT; CDR2 reads YYREEE (reference sequence). The CDR3 sequence is 17 residues long. CDR3 nucleotide sequence: TGTGCCAGCAGCTTGTCGGCTAGCGGGATTCTCTCCTACGAGCAGTACTTC. Translated, it gives CASSLSASGILSYEQYF.

In its sample, this clone was seen a few times. The chain has TRBV7-9 and TRBJ2-2; D is undetermined. There are 12 residues in the CDR3. V was pared by 8 bases and J by 6 bases, with 10 bases between. Germline lookup yields CDR1 SEHNR and CDR2 FQNEAQ (reference sequence). The CDR3 nucleotides read TGTGCCAGCCAAACCATAGCCGGGGAGCTGTTTTTT. This encodes CASQTIAGELFF. The whole variable domain, filled in from reference TRBV7-9 and TRBJ2-2, reads DTGVSQNPRHKITKRGQNVTFRCDPISEHNRLYWYRQTLGQGPEFLTYFQNEAQLEKSRLLSDRFSAERPKGSFSTLEIQRTEQGDSAMYLCASQTIAGELFFGEGSRLTVL.

The chain has TRBV4-1 and TRBJ2-5; tentative D call: TRBD2 (5 bases). With the DNA end fitting TRBJ2-7 better, the J assignment may be wrong. The CDR3 covers 14 residues. From germline, CDR1 is MGHRA and CDR2 YSYEKL. CDR3 bases: TGCGCCAGCAGCCAAGATCCCGGAGGCTACGAGCAGTACTTC. Translation: CASSQDPGGYEQYF.

CDR3 region: CASSLVHGRTDTQYF. In DNA, the CDR3 is TGTGCCAGCAGCTTAGTGCACGGCCGCACAGATACGCAGTATTTT. This chain joins TRBV11-1 and TRBJ2-3; D gene ambiguous. The germline V gene has CDR1 SGHAT and CDR2 FQDESV (reference sequence). V dropped 1 base and J dropped 1 base, with 9 bases sitting between them. The CDR3 contains 15 residues.

The V call is TRBV2, the J call TRBJ2-5; unclear D gene. The J call could be wrong; TRBJ2-7 is a better fit for the DNA end. CDR1 is SNHLY and CDR2 is FYNNEI in the germline V gene. CDR3 length equals 14 residues. CDR3 sequence: CASSGVGPAYEQYF. In nucleotides, the CDR3 is TGTGCCAGCAGTGGGGTCGGGCCCGCTTACGAGCAGTACTTC.

The chain uses TRBV28 and TRBJ1-1; possible D gene TRBD1, 5 bases. V was cut by 8 bases and J by 1 base, with 11 bases left in between. The V gene's germline CDR1 is MDHEN and CDR2 SYDVKM. The CDR3 extends over 13 amino acids. The CDR3 protein is CASGLGGNTEAFF. In DNA form, the CDR3 reads TGTGCCAGCGGTCTTGGGGGGAACACTGAAGCTTTCTTT.

This chain uses TRBV9 with TRBJ2-1; unclear D gene. This CDR3 is 16 amino acids long. Germline V gene data show CDR1 as SGDLS and CDR2 as YYNGEE. Trimming took 0 bases from V and 1 from J, leaving 11 bases between them. The CDR3 region is CASSVGLDQSYNEQFF. The CDR3 bases are TGTGCCAGCAGCGTAGGACTTGACCAATCCTACAATGAGCAGTTCTTC. Full variable domain (remainder filled in from reference TRBV9 and TRBJ2-1): DSGVTQTPKHLITATGQRVTLRCSPRSGDLSVYWYQQSLDQGLQFLIQYYNGEERAKGNILERFSAQQFPDLHSELNLSSLELGDSALYFCASSVGLDQSYNEQFFGPGTRLTVL.

The rearrangement uses TRBV7-8 and TRBJ2-5; 10 bases agree with TRBD2. Losses at the gene ends were 3 bases for V and 5 bases for J; bases not matched to a gene: 12. The CDR3 extends over 17 amino acids. CDR1 is SGHVS and CDR2 is FQNEAQ in the germline V gene. The CDR3 is CASSFSYLAGARETQYF. The CDR3 DNA follows: TGTGCCAGCAGCTTCTCTTACCTAGCGGGGGCCCGGGAGACCCAGTACTTC.

The rearrangement uses TRBV6-4 and TRBJ2-1; D is perhaps TRBD2 (5 bases). Trimming left V 0 bases short and J 2 bases short, with 14 bases between. Germline CDR1 is MRHNA and CDR2 is SNTAGT. This CDR3 has 17 amino acids. The CDR3: CASSDSIREITYNEQFF. The CDR3 DNA is TGTGCCAGCAGTGACTCGATTAGGGAGATAACCTACAATGAGCAGTTCTTC.

The V call is TRBV9, the J call TRBJ2-3, with 14 bases lining up with TRBD2. CDR1 is SGDLS, CDR2 YYNGEE, per germline. With 4 bases clipped from V and 5 bases from J, the junction kept 12 bases outside the gene matches. The CDR3 is 18 residues long. The CDR3 is CASSSRLAGGPFLDTQYF. The CDR3, as DNA: TGTGCCAGCAGCTCGAGACTAGCGGGGGGGCCTTTTCTAGATACGCAGTATTTT.

J is TRBJ2-1 and V is TRBV28; 15 bases fit TRBD2. Germline V gene data show CDR1 as MDHEN and CDR2 as SYDVKM. This CDR3 is 15 amino acids long. Losses at the gene ends were 4 bases for V and 6 bases for J; bases not matched to a gene: 1. The CDR3 DNA is TGTGCCAGCAGTTGGACTAGCGGGGGGGCCAATGAGCAGTTCTTC. Protein product: CASSWTSGGANEQFF.

This chain connects TRBV28 to TRBJ2-1, with TRBD2 identical over 12 bases. CDR1 MDHEN and CDR2 SYDVKM come from the germline V gene. There are 14 residues in the CDR3. V gave up 5 bases and J gave up 6 bases; unmatched junction bases: 2. The DNA for the CDR3 is TGTGCCAGCAGTGGACTAGCGGGGTTCAATGAGCAGTTCTTC. Protein sequence: CASSGLAGFNEQFF.

The CDR3, as DNA: TGCGCCAGCAGCCAAGTCTCAAACTCTGGAAACACCATATATTTT. The encoded protein is CASSQVSNSGNTIYF. The rearrangement uses TRBV4-1 and TRBJ1-3, with unresolved D. CDR1 is MGHRA and CDR2 is YSYEKL in the germline V gene. The CDR3 contains 15 residues. Trimming pared 1 base from V and 0 bases from J, leaving 7 bases between.